Here is one TCR beta chain with its context. These data originate in a study of blood T cell repertoires in COVID-19. Overall study: T cells, B-cell-depleted T cells, or PBMCs provided the cDNA or gDNA that served as material.

Data came from immunoSEQ multiplex PCR; TCRdb stores just in-frame clones and leaves some out. The table records 150,000 to 200,000 clones, 80% to 95% of them present only once. Those enrolled in Seattle joined during active infection and were followed longitudinally afterward. The TCR originated in a woman aged 60 to 75 with COVID-19, enrolled during active disease. Sequencing input: peripheral blood.

The DNA of the CDR3 is TGTGCCAGCAGCTTGGGAAGCGACAGGGTTTATGGCTACACCTTC. This sequence encodes CASSLGSDRVYGYTF. The V call is TRBV5-4, the J call TRBJ1-2; 7 nucleotides match TRBD1. Germline CDR1 reads SGHNT; CDR2 reads YYREEE (reference sequence). After removal of 0 bases from V and 5 bases from J, the junction contained 7 bases not matched to a gene. The CDR3 runs 15 residues. The complete variable domain, with remaining parts taken from reference TRBV5-4 and TRBJ1-2, reads ETGVTQSPTHLIKTRGQQVTLRCSSQSGHNTVSWYQQALGQGPQFIFQYYREEENGRGNFPPRFSGLQFPNYSSELNVNALELDDSALYLCASSLGSDRVYGYTFGSGTRLTVV.